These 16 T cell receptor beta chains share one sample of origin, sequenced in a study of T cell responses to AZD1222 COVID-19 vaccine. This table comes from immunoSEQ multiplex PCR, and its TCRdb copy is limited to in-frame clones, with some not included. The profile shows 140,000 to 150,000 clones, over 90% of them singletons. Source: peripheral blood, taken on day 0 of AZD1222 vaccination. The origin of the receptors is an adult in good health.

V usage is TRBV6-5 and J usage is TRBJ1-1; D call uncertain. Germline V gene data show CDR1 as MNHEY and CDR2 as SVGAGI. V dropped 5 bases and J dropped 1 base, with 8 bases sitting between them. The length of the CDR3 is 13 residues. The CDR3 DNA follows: TGTGCCAGCAGTCTCGACGGGAACACTGAAGCTTTCTTT. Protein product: CASSLDGNTEAFF.

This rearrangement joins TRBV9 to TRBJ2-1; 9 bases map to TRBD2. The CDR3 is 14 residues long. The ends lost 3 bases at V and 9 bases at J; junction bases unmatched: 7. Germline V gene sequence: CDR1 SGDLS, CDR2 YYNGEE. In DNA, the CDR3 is TGTGCCAGCAGCGCCGGGACTAGCTGGGCTGAGCAGTTCTTC. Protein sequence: CASSAGTSWAEQFF.

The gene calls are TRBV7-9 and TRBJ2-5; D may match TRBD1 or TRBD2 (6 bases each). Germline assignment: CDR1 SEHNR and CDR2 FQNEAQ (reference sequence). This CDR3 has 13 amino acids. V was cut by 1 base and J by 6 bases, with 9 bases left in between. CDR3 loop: CASSLEGGKTQYF. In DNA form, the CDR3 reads TGTGCCAGCAGCTTAGAGGGGGGAAAGACCCAGTACTTC.

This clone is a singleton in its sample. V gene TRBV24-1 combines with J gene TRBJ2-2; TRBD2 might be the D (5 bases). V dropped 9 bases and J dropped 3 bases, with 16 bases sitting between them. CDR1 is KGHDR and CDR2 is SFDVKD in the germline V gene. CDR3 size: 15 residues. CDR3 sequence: CATSPGGGHTGELFF. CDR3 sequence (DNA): TGTGCCACCTCCCCCGGAGGCGGGCACACCGGGGAGCTGTTTTTT.

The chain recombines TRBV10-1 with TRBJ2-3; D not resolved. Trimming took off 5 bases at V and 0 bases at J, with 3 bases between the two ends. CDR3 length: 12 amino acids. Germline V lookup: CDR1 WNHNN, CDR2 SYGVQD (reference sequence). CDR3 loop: CASSKSTDTQYF. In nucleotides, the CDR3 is TGCGCCAGCAGTAAGAGCACAGATACGCAGTATTTT.

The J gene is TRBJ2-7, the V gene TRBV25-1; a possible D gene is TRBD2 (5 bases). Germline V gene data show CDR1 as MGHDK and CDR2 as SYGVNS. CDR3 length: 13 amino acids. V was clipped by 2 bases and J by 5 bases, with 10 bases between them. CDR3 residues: CASSEVWRHEQYF. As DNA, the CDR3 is TGTGCCAGCAGTGAAGTTTGGAGGCACGAGCAGTACTTC.

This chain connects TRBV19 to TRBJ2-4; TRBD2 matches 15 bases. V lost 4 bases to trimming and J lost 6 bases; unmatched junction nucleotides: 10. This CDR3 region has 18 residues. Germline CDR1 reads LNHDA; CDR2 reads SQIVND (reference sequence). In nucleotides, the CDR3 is TGTGCCAGTAGTAGCGGACTAGCGGGAGGGCCGTGGGTAAACATTCAGTACTTC. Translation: CASSSGLAGGPWVNIQYF.

In DNA form, the CDR3 reads TGCGCCAGCAGCCAAGATCGGGGCAGGCACTCAACCTTC. As protein: CASSQDRGRHSTF. The chain recombines TRBV4-1 with TRBJ1-2; weak D call: TRBD1 (5 bases). The V and J ends lost 0 bases and 14 bases respectively, with 16 bases between them. The CDR3 is made up of 13 amino acids. Germline CDR1 and CDR2: MGHRA and YSYEKL.

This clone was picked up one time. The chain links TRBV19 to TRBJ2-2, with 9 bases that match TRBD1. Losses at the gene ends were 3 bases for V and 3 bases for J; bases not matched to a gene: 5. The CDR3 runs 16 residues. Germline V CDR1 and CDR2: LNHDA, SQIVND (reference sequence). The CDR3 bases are TGTGCCAGTAGTATCGACAGGGGGTCGGACACCGGGGAGCTGTTTTTT. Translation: CASSIDRGSDTGELFF.

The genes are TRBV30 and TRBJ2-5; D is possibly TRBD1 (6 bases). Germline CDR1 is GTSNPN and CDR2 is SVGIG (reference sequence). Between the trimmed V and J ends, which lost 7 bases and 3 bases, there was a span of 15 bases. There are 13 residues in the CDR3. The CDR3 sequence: CAYNRDIEETQYF. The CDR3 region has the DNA TGTGCCTACAACCGGGACATAGAAGAGACCCAGTACTTC.

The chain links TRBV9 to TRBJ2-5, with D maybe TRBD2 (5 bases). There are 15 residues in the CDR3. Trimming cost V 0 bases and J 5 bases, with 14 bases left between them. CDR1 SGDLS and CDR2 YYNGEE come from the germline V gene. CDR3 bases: TGTGCCAGCAGCGTAGATGGAGGAGTGGGGGAGACCCAGTACTTC. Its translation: CASSVDGGVGETQYF.

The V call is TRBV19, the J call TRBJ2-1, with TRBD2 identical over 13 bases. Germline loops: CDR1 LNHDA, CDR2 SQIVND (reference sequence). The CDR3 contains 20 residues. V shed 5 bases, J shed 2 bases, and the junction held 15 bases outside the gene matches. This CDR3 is CASSHTPFGLAGVPYNEQFF. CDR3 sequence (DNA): TGTGCCAGTAGTCATACCCCCTTCGGACTAGCGGGAGTCCCCTACAATGAGCAGTTCTTC.

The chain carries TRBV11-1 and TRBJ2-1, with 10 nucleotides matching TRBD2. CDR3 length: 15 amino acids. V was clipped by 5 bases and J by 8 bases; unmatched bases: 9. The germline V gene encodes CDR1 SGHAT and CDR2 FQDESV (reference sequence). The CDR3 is CASSKTSGRVDEQFF. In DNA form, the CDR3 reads TGTGCCAGCAGCAAGACTAGCGGGCGTGTAGATGAGCAGTTCTTC. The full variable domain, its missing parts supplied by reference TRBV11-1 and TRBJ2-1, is EAEVAQSPRYKITEKSQAVAFWCDPISGHATLYWYRQILGQGPELLVQFQDESVVDDSQLPKDRFSAERLKGVDSTLKIQPAELGDSAMYLCASSKTSGRVDEQFFGPGTRLTVL.

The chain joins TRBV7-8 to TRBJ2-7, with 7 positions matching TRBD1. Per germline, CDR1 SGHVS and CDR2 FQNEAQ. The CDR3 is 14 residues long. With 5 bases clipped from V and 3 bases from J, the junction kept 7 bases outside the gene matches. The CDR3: CASSPHRGFYEQYF. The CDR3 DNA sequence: TGTGCCAGCAGCCCACACAGGGGTTTCTACGAGCAGTACTTC.

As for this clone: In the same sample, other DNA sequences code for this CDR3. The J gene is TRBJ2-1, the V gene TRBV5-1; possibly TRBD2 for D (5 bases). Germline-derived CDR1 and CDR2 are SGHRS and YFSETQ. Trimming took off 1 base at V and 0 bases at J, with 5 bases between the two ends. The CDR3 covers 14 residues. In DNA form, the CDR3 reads TGCGCCAGCAGCTTGACTAGCTCCTACAATGAGCAGTTCTTC. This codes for CASSLTSSYNEQFF.

In DNA, the CDR3 is TGTGCCAGCAGTAAGGTTGGGGTGAGGGGTGACACTGAAGCTTTCTTT. It translates to CASSKVGVRGDTEAFF. This sequence joins TRBV28 and TRBJ1-1; a weak D match, TRBD1 (5 bases). Germline V lookup: CDR1 MDHEN, CDR2 SYDVKM. V was cut by 5 bases and J by 3 bases, with 19 bases left in between. There are 16 residues in the CDR3. The full variable domain, its missing parts supplied by reference TRBV28 and TRBJ1-1, is DVKVTQSSRYLVKRTGEKVFLECVQDMDHENMFWYRQDPGLGLRLIYFSYDVKMKEKGDIPEGYSVSREKKERFSLILESASTNQTSMYLCASSKVGVRGDTEAFFGQGTRLTVV.